This entry lists 18 T cell receptor beta chains sequenced from one sample in a study of control samples from healthy donors and cancer patients. TCRdb's table, derived via immunoSEQ multiplex PCR, lists solely in-frame clones and lacks some. Of 40,000 or so clones listed, approximately 82% are singletons. The sample was PBMCs. All receptors derive from a woman aged 55 to 70 with lung cancer.

V and J are TRBV7-7 and TRBJ2-7, with D perhaps matching TRBD1 (5 bases). The CDR3 extends over 15 amino acids. Trimming shortened V by 0 bases and J by 7 bases, and 16 bases separated the two germline ends. Per the germline V gene, CDR1 is SSHAT and CDR2 is FNYEAQ (reference sequence). The CDR3 DNA sequence: TGTGCCAGCAGCTTAGCGCTGTCAGGGATGGAAGAGCAGTACTTC. Its translation: CASSLALSGMEEQYF.

The chain combines TRBV18 with TRBJ2-7; TRBD1 matches 9 bases. Per germline, CDR1 KGHSH and CDR2 LQKENI. CDR3 size: 14 residues. V gave up 3 bases and J gave up 2 bases; unmatched junction bases: 2. CDR3 region: CASSPGQGPYEQYF. CDR3 in DNA: TGTGCCAGCTCACCCGGACAGGGGCCCTACGAGCAGTACTTC.

The chain joins TRBV15 to TRBJ1-2; 7 nucleotides match TRBD1. CDR1 and CDR2 from the germline V gene are LNHNV and YYDKDF (reference sequence). Trimming took 3 bases from V and 8 from J; bases not matched to a gene: 3. The CDR3 runs to 12 residues. CDR3 in DNA: TGTGCCACCAGCAGTAACAGGGGAGGCTACACCTTC. This translates into CATSSNRGGYTF.

The rearrangement links TRBV2 to TRBJ2-7; 12 bases are shared with TRBD2. V lost 7 bases to trimming and J lost 3 bases; unmatched junction nucleotides: 7. This CDR3 region has 15 residues. The germline V gene has CDR1 SNHLY and CDR2 FYNNEI. CDR3 sequence: CASNPELAGGYEQYF. CDR3 bases: TGTGCCAGCAACCCTGAACTAGCGGGAGGCTACGAGCAGTACTTC.

This clone was seen once. The chain couples TRBV7-9 to TRBJ1-6, with D possibly TRBD1 on 6 matching bases. The CDR3 loop spans 14 amino acids. V was clipped by 5 bases and J by 10 bases, with 15 bases between them. CDR1 and CDR2 (germline): SEHNR, FQNEAQ (reference sequence). The CDR3 spells CASSPQGAGSPLHF. The DNA for the CDR3 is TGTGCCAGCAGCCCACAGGGTGCGGGATCACCCCTCCACTTT.

The V call is TRBV5-4, the J call TRBJ2-7, with D perhaps TRBD1 or TRBD2 (7 bases each). There are 15 residues in the CDR3. V lost 6 bases and J lost 5, with 21 bases in between. The germline V gene has CDR1 SGHNT and CDR2 YYREEE (reference sequence). The CDR3 DNA reads as TGTGCCAGCACCCAGGGGGGGCGAAGGAGGGACGAGCAGTACTTC. It specifies CASTQGGRRRDEQYF.

V gene TRBV7-3 combines with J gene TRBJ2-3; D is ambiguous. The CDR3 has 14 residues. Germline values: CDR1 SGHTA, CDR2 FQGTGA. The V end was cut by 2 bases, the J end by 4 bases, with 10 bases between. The CDR3: CASSLGPTADTQYF. The CDR3 region has the DNA TGTGCCAGCAGCTTAGGACCAACCGCAGATACGCAGTATTTT.

Within the sample, this clone is medium-sized. V usage is TRBV10-1 and J usage is TRBJ1-1; D is ambiguous. The CDR3 runs to 16 residues. Trimming cost V 0 bases and J 1 base, with 12 bases left between them. Germline V lookup: CDR1 WNHNN, CDR2 SYGVQD (reference sequence). The CDR3 nucleotides are TGCGCCAGCAGTGAGTCTACCTGGGCCTCGAACACTGAAGCTTTCTTT. Translating it yields CASSESTWASNTEAFF.

For the CDR3, the DNA is TGTGCCAGCAGCGCCCGAAGACAGAGCTCCTACAATGAGCAGTTCTTC. This codes for CASSARRQSSYNEQFF. The rearrangement links TRBV7-9 to TRBJ2-1; perhaps TRBD1 as D (5 bases). The CDR3 has 16 residues. V was pared by 5 bases and J by 0 bases, with 14 bases between. Per the germline V gene, CDR1 is SEHNR and CDR2 is FQNEAQ (reference sequence).

The chain combines TRBV6-2 or TRBV6-3 with TRBJ2-7; possibly TRBD2 for D (7 bases). Trimming shortened V by 5 bases and J by 7 bases, and 18 bases separated the two germline ends. Looked up from germline, CDR1 is MNHEY and CDR2 is SVGEGT. The CDR3 contains 14 residues. In DNA form, the CDR3 reads TGTGCCAGCAGTGCACAGTCGGAGGGGGGGGAGCAGTACTTC. Encoded protein: CASSAQSEGGEQYF.

This rearrangement joins TRBV30 to TRBJ2-5, with a possible D match to TRBD1 (7 bases). The CDR3 contains 16 residues. V dropped 2 bases and J dropped 0 bases, with 16 bases sitting between them. Germline CDR1 GTSNPN, CDR2 SVGIG (reference sequence). The CDR3 bases are TGTGCCTGGAGTAGGGGGGCCAGGGGGTACCAAGAGACCCAGTACTTC. Translated: CAWSRGARGYQETQYF.

J is TRBJ1-5 and V is TRBV4-1; unclear D gene. Germline CDR1 and CDR2: MGHRA and YSYEKL. Trimming removed 0 bases at V and 3 bases at J, with 6 bases between. The length of the CDR3 is 14 residues. The CDR3 DNA sequence: TGCGCCAGCAGCCAAGAGATGGTCAATCAGCCCCAGCATTTT. Translated, it gives CASSQEMVNQPQHF.

The chain combines TRBV10-3 with TRBJ1-1, with TRBD1 as a possible D gene (6 bases). The length of the CDR3 is 13 residues. Germline V gives CDR1 ENHRY, CDR2 SYGVKD. Trimming removed 9 bases from V and 3 bases from J, with 14 bases in between. CDR3 in DNA: TGTGCCATATTCTCAGGGGAGGACACTGAAGCTTTCTTT. Translating it yields CAIFSGEDTEAFF.

As DNA, the CDR3 is TGCGCCAGCAGTGAGTGGAGGGAACTAACCAATGAGCAGTTCTTC. This gives the protein CASSEWRELTNEQFF. The chain is built from TRBV10-1 and TRBJ2-1; possible D gene TRBD2, 6 bases. Trimming shortened V by 1 base and J by 6 bases, and 13 bases separated the two germline ends. Per the germline V gene, CDR1 is WNHNN and CDR2 is SYGVQD (reference sequence). This CDR3 region has 15 residues.

CDR3 sequence (DNA): TGTGCCAGCAGCATACGGAATTCCAATCAGCCCCAGCATTTT. Translated: CASSIRNSNQPQHF. The rearrangement links TRBV7-2 to TRBJ1-5; D call uncertain. Trimming removed 5 bases at V and 3 bases at J, with 11 bases between. The CDR3 is made up of 14 amino acids. Germline V gene data show CDR1 as SGHTA and CDR2 as FQGNSA.

V gene TRBV6-5 combines with J gene TRBJ1-6, with 8 bases identical to TRBD1. The CDR3 covers 15 residues. Trimming cost V 5 bases and J 8 bases; bases outside gene matches: 8. Per germline, CDR1 MNHEY and CDR2 SVGAGI. CDR3 residues: CASSRDRFTDSPLHF. The DNA of the CDR3 is TGTGCCAGCAGTAGGGACAGGTTCACCGATTCACCCCTCCACTTT.

The chain is built from TRBV19 and TRBJ2-7; 7 positions match TRBD2. This CDR3 has 13 amino acids. Unmatched junction bases numbered 6, after V lost 4 bases and J lost 6 bases. Germline CDR1 LNHDA, CDR2 SQIVND (reference sequence). CDR3 sequence reads: CASSTRETGEQYF. Here the CDR3 DNA reads TGTGCCAGTAGTACGCGGGAGACCGGCGAGCAGTACTTC.

The V gene is TRBV7-6, the J gene TRBJ2-5; D is unclear. The CDR3 totals 15 residues. CDR1 is SGHVS, CDR2 FNYEAQ, per germline. Trimming pared 4 bases from V and 5 bases from J, leaving 17 bases between. Here the CDR3 reads CASSSQDQRTETQYF. The CDR3 DNA reads as TGTGCCAGCAGCTCCCAGGATCAGAGGACGGAGACCCAGTACTTC.